This T cell receptor beta chain was captured by sequencing in a study of T cells in Graves' hyperthyroidism and ophthalmopathy. CDR1 is LGHNA, CDR2 YSLEER, per germline. J lost 2 bases, V lost 4 bases, and 10 bases had no gene match. The CDR3 contains 16 residues. Amplified TCR beta CDR3 regions came from RNA transcripts. The HTBI set primed first-round TCR CDR3 RT-PCR. From the multiplex PCR reads, TCRdb called clonotypes with MiXCR, one entry per CDR3 protein. The repertoire has 650,000 to 750,000 distinct CDR3 sequences, around 15% of them found once; the top ten carry roughly a tenth. This clonotype was seen a handful of times. Patients aged 18 to 65 had newly diagnosed hyperthyroidism lasting under 2 months. Criteria for exclusion of patients were uncontrolled infection, other autoimmune disease, pregnancy or lactation. Each diagnosis drew on symptoms, thyroxine, TRAb, thyroid ultrasound and orbital computed tomography findings.

The sequence was collected from a woman between 18 and 30 years old with Graves' hyperthyroidism. The specimen sequenced was blood. The chain carries TRBV4-3 and TRBJ2-7, with TRBD2 identical over 8 bases. The CDR3 sequence is CASSRFSGRSAYEQYF. In DNA form, the CDR3 reads TGCGCCAGCAGCCGATTCAGCGGGAGATCGGCCTACGAGCAGTACTTC.